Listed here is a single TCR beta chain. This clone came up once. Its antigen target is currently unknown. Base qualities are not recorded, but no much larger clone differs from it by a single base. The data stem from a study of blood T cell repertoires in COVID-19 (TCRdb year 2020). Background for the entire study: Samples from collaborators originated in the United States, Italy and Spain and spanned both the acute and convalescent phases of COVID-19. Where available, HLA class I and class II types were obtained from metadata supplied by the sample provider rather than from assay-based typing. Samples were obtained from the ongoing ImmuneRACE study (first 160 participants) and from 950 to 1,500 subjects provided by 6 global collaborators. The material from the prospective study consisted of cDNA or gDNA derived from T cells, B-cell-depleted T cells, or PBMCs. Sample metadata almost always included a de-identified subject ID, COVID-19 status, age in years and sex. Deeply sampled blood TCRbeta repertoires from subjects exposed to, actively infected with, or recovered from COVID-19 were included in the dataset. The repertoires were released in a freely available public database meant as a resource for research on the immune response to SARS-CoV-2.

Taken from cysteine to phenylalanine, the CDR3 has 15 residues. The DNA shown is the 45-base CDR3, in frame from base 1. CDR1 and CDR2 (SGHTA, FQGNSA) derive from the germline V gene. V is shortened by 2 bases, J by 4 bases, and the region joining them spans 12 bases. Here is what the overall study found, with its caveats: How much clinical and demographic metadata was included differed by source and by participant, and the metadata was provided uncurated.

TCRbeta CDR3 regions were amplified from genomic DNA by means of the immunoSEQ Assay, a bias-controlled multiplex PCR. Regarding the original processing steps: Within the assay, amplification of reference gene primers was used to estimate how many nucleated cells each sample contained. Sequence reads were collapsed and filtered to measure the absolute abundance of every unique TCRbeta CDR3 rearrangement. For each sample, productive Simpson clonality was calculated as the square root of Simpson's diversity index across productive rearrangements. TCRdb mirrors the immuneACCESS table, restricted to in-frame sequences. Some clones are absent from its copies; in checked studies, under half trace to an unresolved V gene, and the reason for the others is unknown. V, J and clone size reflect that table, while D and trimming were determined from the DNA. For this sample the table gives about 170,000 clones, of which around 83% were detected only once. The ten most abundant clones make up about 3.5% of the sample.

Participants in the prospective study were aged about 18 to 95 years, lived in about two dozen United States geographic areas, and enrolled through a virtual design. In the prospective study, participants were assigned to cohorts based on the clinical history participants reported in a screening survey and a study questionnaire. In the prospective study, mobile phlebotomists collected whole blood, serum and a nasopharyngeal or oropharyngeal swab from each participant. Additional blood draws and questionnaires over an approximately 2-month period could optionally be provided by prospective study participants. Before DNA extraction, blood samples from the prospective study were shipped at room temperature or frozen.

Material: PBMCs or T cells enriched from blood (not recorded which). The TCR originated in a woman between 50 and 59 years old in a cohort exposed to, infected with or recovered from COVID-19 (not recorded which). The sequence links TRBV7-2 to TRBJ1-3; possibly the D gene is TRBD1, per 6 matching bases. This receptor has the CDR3 CASSLIGGRGNTIYF. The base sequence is TGTGCCAGCAGCTTAATTGGGGGCCGGGGAAACACCATATATTTT.